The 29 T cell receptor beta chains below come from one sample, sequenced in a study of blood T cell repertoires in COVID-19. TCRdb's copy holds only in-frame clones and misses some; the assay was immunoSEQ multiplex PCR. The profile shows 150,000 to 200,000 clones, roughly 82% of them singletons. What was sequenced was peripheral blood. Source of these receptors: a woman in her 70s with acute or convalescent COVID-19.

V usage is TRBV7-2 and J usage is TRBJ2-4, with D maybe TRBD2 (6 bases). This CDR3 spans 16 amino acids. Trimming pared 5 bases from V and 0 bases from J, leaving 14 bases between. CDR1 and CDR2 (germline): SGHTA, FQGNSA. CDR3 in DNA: TGTGCCAGCAGCCAGGAAGCGGGCCCAGCCAAAAACATTCAGTACTTC. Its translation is CASSQEAGPAKNIQYF.

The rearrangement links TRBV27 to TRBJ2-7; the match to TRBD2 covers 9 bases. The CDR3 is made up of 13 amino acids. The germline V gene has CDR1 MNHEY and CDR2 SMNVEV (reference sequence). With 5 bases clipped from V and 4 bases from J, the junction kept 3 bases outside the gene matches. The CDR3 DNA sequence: TGTGCCAGCAGTGAGGGACTAGCTTACGAGCAGTACTTC. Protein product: CASSEGLAYEQYF.

In DNA, the CDR3 is TGCGCCAGCAGCTTGCTAGAGGGTCAGCCCCAGCATTTT. Its translation: CASSLLEGQPQHF. The chain has TRBV5-1 and TRBJ1-5; D remains unclear. The CDR3 extends over 13 amino acids. Germline CDR1 reads SGHRS; CDR2 reads YFSETQ. Trimming stripped 1 base from V and 6 bases from J, with 8 bases between.

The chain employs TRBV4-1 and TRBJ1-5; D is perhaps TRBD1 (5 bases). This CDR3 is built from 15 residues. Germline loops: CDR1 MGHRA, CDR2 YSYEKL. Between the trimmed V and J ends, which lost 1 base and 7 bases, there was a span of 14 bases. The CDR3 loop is CASSQVQARAQPQHF. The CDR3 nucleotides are TGCGCCAGCAGCCAAGTGCAGGCCAGGGCACAGCCCCAGCATTTT.

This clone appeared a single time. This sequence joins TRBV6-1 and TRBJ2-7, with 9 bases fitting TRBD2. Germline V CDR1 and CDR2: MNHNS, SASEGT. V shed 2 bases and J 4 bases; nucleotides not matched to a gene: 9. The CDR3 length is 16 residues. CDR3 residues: CASSERLAVDMYEQYF. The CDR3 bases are TGTGCCAGCAGTGAAAGACTAGCGGTCGACATGTACGAGCAGTACTTC.

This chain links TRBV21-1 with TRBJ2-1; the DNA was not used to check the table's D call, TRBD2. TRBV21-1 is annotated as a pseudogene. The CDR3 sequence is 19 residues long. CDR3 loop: CASSNPGTFRLSSYNEQFF. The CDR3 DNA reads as TGTGCCAGCAGCAACCCCGGGACTTTCCGACTAAGCTCCTACAATGAGCAGTTCTTC.

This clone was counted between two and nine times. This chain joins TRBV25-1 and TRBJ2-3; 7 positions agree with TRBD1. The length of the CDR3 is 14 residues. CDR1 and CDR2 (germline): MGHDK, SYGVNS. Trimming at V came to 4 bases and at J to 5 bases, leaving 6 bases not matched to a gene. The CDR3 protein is CASSAQGWGDTQYF. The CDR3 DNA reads TGTGCCAGCAGTGCACAGGGGTGGGGAGATACGCAGTATTTT.

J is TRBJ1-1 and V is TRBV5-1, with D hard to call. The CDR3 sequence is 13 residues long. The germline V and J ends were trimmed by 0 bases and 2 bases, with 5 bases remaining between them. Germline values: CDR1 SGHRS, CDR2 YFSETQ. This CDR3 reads CASSLAFNTEAFF. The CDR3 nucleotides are TGCGCCAGCAGCTTGGCGTTCAACACTGAAGCTTTCTTT.

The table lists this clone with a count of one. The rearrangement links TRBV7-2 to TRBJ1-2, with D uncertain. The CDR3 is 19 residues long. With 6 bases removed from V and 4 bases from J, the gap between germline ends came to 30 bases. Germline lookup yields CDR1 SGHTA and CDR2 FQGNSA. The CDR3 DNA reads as TGTGCCAGCAGTTCCGGACTGTTCTCTCAGTTGAGGAGAGTCTATGGCTACACCTTC. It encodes CASSSGLFSQLRRVYGYTF. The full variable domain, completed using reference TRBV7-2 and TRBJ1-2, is GAGVSQSPSNKVTEKGKDVELRCDPISGHTALYWYRQSLGQGLEFLIYFQGNSAPDKSGLPSDRFSAERTGGSVSTLTIQRTQQEDSAVYLCASSSGLFSQLRRVYGYTFGSGTRLTVV.

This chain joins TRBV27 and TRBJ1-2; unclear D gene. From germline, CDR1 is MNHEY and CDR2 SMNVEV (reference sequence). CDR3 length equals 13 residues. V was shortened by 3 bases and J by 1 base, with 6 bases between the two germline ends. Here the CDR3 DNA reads TGTGCCAGCAGTTTTAACTATAACTATGGCTACACCTTC. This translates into CASSFNYNYGYTF.

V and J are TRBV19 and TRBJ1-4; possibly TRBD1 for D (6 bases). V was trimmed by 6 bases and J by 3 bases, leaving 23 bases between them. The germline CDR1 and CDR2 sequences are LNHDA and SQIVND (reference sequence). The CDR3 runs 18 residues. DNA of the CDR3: TGTGCCAGTAGCCCGACGTCAGGGGCGGGCTTGGCTAATGAAAAACTGTTTTTT. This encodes CASSPTSGAGLANEKLFF.

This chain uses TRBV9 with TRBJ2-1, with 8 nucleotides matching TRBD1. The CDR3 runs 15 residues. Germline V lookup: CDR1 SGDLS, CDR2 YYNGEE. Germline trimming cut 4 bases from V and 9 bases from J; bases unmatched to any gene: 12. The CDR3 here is CASSQGQGAWTEQFF. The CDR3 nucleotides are TGTGCCAGCAGCCAAGGGCAGGGGGCATGGACTGAGCAGTTCTTC.

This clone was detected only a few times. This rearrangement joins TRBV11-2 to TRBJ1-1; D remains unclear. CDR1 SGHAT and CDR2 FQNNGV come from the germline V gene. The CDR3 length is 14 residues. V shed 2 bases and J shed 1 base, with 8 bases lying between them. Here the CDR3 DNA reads TGTGCCAGCAGCTTACGGAGAAAGAACACTGAAGCTTTCTTT. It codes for CASSLRRKNTEAFF.

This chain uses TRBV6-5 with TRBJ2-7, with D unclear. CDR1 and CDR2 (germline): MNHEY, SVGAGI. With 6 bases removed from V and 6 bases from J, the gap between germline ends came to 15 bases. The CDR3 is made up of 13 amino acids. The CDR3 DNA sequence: TGTGCCAGCAGATCCCTCGTTACTCTCGAGCAGTACTTC. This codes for CASRSLVTLEQYF.

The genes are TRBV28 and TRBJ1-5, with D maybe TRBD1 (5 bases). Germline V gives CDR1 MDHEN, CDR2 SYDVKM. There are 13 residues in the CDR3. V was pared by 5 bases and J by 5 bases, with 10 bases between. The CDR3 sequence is CASSPQTDQPQHF. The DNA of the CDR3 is TGTGCCAGCAGTCCTCAGACAGATCAGCCCCAGCATTTT.

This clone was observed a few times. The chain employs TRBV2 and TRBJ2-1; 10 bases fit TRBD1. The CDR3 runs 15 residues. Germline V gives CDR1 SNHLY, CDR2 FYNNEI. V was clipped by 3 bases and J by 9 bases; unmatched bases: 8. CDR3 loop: CASSELRGQGVEQFF. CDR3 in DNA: TGTGCCAGCAGTGAGCTAAGAGGACAGGGGGTTGAGCAGTTCTTC.

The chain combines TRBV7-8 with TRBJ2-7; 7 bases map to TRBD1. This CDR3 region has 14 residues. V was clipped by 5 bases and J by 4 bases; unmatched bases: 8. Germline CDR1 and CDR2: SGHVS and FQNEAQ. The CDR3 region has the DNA TGTGCCAGCAGCGACCGGGACAGCCCGTACGAGCAGTACTTC. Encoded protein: CASSDRDSPYEQYF.

CDR3 DNA sequence: TGTGCCAGCAGCTTGAGCCTCGGAGCAGATACGCAGTATTTT. Protein sequence: CASSLSLGADTQYF. V usage is TRBV5-6 and J usage is TRBJ2-3; no reliable D call. Deletions cut 1 base from V and 4 bases from J, with 10 bases between. The CDR3 extends over 14 amino acids. The germline V gene encodes CDR1 SGHDT and CDR2 YYEEEE.

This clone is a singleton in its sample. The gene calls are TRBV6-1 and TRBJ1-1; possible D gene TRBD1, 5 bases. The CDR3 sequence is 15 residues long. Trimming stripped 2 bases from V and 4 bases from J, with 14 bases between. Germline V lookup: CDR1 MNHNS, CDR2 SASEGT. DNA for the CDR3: TGTGCCAGCAGTGAATCAGCAGGGAGGGGCACTGAAGCTTTCTTT. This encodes CASSESAGRGTEAFF.

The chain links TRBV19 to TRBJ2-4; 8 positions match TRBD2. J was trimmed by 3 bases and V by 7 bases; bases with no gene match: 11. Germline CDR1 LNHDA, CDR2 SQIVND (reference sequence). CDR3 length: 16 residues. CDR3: CASMGKRERDKNIQYF. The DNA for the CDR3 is TGTGCCAGTATGGGGAAGCGGGAGAGGGACAAAAACATTCAGTACTTC.

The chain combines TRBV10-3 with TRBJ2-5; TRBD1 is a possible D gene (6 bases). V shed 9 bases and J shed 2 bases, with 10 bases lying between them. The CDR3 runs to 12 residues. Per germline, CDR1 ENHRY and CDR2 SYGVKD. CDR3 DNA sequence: TGTGCCATATCAGACAGGCAAGAGACCCAGTACTTC. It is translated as CAISDRQETQYF.

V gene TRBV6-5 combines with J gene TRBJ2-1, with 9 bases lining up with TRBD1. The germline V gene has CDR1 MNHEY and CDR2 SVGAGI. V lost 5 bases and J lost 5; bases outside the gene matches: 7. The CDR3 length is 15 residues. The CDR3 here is CASSNRGLVNNEQFF. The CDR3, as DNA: TGTGCCAGCAGTAACAGGGGGCTCGTCAACAATGAGCAGTTCTTC.

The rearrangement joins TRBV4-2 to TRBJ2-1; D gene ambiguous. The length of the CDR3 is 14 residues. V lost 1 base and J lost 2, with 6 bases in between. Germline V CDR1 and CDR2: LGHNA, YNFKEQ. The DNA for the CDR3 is TGTGCCAGCAGCCAAGTTGAGACCTACAATGAGCAGTTCTTC. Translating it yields CASSQVETYNEQFF.

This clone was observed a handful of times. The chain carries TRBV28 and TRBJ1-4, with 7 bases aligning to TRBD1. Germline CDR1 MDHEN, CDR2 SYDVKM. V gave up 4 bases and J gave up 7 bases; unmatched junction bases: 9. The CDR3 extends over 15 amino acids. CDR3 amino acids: CASSSQTGLSEKLFF. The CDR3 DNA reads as TGTGCCAGCAGTTCCCAGACAGGGCTAAGTGAAAAACTGTTTTTT.

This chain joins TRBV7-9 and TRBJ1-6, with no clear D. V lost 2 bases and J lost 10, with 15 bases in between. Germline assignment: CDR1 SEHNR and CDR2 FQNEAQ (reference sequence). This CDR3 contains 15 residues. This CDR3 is CASSLSGAGNSPLHF. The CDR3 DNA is TGTGCCAGCAGCTTATCGGGAGCGGGGAACTCACCCCTCCACTTT.

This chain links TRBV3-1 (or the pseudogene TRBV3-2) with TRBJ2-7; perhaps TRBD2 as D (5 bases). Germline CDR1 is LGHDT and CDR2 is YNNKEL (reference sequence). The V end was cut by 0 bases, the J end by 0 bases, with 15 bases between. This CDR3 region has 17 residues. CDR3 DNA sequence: TGTGCCAGCAGCCAAGACGTGGGAGCCTCTAGCTCCTACGAGCAGTACTTC. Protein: CASSQDVGASSSYEQYF.

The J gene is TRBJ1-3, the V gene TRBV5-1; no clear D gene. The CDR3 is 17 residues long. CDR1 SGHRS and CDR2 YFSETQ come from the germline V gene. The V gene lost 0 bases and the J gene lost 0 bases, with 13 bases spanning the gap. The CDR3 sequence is CASSLASSRSSGNTIYF. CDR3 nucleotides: TGCGCCAGCAGCTTGGCTAGCAGCCGCAGCTCTGGAAACACCATATATTTT.

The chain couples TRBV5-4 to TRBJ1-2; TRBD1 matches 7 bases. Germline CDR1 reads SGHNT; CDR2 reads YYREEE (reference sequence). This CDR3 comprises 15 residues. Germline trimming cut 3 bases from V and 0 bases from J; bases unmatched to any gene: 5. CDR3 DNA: TGTGCCAGCAGCTCCGGACAGGAATCTAACTATGGCTACACCTTC. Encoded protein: CASSSGQESNYGYTF.

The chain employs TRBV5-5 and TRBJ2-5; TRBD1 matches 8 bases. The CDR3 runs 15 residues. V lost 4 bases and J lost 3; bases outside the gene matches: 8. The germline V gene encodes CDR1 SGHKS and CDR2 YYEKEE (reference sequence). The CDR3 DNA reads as TGTGCCAGCAGCCTCACCGGGACAGGAGAAGAGACCCAGTACTTC. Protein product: CASSLTGTGEETQYF.